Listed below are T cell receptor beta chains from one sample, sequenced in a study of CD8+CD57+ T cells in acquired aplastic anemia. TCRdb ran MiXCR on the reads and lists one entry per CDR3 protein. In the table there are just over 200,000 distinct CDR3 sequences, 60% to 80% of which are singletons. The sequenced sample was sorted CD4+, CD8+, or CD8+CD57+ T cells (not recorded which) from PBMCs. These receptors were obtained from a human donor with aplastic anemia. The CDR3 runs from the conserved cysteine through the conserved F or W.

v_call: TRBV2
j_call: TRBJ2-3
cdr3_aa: CASSDTSGGSTDTQYF

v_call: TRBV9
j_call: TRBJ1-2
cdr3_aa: CASSQDGSRGYGYTF

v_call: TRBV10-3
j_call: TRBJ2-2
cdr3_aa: CAIKGGGQVNTGELFF

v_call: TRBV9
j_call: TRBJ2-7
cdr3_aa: CASSDGLGVQYF

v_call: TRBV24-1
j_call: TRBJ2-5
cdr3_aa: CATSVRGPQYF

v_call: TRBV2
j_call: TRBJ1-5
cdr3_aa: CASSYGGGAQPQHF

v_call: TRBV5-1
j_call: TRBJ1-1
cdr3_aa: CASSSDGEAFF

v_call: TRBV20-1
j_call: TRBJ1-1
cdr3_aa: CSAGGEAHTEAFF

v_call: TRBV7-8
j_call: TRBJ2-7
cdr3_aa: CASSPSPGHSSYEQYF

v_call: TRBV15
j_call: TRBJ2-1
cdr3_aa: CATSSSRLGQGYNEQFF

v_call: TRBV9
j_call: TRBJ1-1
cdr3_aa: CASSAHLGGSTEAFF

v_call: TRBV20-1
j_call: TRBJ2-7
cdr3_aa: CSARGAGREKDEQYF

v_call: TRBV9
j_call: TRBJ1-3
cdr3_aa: CASSADRGLGNTIYF

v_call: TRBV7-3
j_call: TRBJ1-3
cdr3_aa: CASSPLGGDSGNTIYF

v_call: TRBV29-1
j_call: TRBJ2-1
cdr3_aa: CSVQLANEQFF

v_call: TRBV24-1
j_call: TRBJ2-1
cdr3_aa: CATSDTQFYNEQFF

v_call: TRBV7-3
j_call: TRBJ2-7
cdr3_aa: CASSLETDRERYF

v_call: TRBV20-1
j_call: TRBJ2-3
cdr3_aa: CSARGGRGEREGFHTQYF

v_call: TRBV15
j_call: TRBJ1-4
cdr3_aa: CATSRVLGQRKLFF

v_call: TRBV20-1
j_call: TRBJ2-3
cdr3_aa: CSASGRATDTQYF

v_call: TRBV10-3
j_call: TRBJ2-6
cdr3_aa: CAISVGGSGANVLTF

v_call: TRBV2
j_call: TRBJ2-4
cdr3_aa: CASRGRGIQYF

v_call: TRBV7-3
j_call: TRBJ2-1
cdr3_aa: CASSLRGLAGDNEQFF

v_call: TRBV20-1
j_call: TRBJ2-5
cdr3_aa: CSARDPAGTQETQYF

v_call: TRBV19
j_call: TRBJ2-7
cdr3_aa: CASTETSGELYEQYF

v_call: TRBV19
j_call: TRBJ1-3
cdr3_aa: CASSIWGSGNTIYF

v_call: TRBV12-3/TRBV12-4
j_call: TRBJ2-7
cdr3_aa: CASSRPGSNSYEQYF

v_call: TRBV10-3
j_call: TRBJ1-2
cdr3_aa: CAASSGSEGYTF

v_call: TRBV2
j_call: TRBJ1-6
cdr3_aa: CASSLDGGASDSPLHF

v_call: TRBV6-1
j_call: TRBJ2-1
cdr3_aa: CASRGEPSYNEQFF

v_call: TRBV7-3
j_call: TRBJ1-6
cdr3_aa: CASSPKTTGPDSPLHF

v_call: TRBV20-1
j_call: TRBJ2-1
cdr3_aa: CSARPGKQSYNEQFF

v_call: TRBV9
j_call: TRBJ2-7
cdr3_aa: CASSVDPGQGGLEQYF

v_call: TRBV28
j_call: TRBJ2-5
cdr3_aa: CASTKRQGGTYQETQYF

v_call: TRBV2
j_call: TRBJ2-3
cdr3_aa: CATGTGSRGADTQYF

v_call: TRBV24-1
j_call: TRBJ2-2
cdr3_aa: CATSGVPGLEAPEGELFF

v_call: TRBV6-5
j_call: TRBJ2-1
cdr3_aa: CASSYSTSGFYNEQFF

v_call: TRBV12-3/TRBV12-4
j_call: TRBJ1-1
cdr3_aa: CASSLLASNTGDRGSVNTEAFF

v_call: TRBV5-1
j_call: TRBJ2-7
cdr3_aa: CASSFRDRPYEQYF

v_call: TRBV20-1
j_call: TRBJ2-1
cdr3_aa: CSGTKNNEQFF

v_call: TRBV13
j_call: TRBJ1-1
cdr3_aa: CASSVAGGRLMNTEAFF

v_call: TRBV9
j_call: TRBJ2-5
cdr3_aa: CASSGRGPETQYF

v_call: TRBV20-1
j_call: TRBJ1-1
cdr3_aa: CSASWGTEAFF

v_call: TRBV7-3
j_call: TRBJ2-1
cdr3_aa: CASSPGQGLNEQFF

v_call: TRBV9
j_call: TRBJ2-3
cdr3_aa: CASSSDRDWKTDTQYF

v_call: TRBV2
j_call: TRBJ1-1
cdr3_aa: CASSEWVEAFF

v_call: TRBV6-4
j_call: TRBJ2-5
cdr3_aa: CASSKSAGEQETQYF

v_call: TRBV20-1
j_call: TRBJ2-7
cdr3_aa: CSAGGGSAYEQYF

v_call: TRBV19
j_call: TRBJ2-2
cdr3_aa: CAALKGNTGELFF

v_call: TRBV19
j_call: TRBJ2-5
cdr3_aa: CASSSSSRETQYF

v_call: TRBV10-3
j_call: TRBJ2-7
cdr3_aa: CAISGSASGSYEQYF

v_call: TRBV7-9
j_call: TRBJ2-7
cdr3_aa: CASSLVWQSGIYEQYF

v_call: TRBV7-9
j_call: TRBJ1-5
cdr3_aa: CASSLGGQGPYNQPQHF

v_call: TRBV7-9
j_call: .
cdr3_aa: CASSPLGGGKSYEQYF

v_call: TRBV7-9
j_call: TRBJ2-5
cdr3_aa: CASSLLGETQYF

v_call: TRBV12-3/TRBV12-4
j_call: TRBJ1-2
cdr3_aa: CASGPSGGRGYTF

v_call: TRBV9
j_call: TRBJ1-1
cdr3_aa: CASSPYPGTALYTEAFF

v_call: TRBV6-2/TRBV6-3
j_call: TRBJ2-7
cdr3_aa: CASSSDRDYEQYF

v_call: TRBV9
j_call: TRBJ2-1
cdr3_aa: CASSVGTSGWINEQFF